This T cell receptor (beta chain) was recorded in a study of T cells after posttransplantation cyclophosphamide. This clone was detected once. Busulfan-fludarabine conditioning, marrow transplant, and cyclophosphamide on days +3 and +4 were administered. V lost 5 bases and J lost 6; bases outside the gene matches: 14. Germline V gives CDR1 SGHVS, CDR2 FNYEAQ. There are 18 residues in the CDR3. Using immunoSEQ multiplex PCR, the repertoire was profiled, and TCRdb retains in-frame clones only, with some absent. The sample lists roughly 23,000 clones, about 86% occurring once. This TCR was recovered from a female patient aged 25-39 years who received an allogeneic stem cell transplant from an unrelated donor, was CMV-positive, and had no GVHD. Some T cells may be the graft donor's. The rearrangement uses TRBV7-6 and TRBJ2-2, with 11 positions matching TRBD2. Sequencing was performed on PBMCs, taken after allogeneic stem cell transplant with posttransplant cyclophosphamide. The CDR3 spells CASSPDVAGGPIAGELFF. CDR3 sequence (DNA): TGTGCCAGCAGCCCAGACGTAGCGGGGGGGCCAATCGCCGGGGAGCTGTTTTTT. The full variable domain, with the rest looked up from reference TRBV7-6 and TRBJ2-2, is GAGVSQSPRYKVTKRGQDVALRCDPISGHVSLYWYRQALGQGPEFLTYFNYEAQQDKSGLPNDRFSAERPEGSISTLTIQRTEQRDSAMYRCASSPDVAGGPIAGELFFGEGSRLTVL.